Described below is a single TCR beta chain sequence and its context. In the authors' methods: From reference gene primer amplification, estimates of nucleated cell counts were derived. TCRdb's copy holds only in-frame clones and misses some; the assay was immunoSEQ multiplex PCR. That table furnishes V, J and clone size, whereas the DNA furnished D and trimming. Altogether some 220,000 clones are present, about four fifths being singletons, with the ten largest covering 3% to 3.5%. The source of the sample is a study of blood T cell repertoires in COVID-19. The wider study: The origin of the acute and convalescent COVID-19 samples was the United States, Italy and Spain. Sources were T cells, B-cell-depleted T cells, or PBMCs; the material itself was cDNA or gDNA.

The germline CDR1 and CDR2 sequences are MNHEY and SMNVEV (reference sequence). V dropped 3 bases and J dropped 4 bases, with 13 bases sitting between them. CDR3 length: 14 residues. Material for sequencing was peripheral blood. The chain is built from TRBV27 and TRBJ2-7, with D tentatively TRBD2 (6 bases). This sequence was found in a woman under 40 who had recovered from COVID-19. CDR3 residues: CASSLSSGSYEQYF. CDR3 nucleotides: TGTGCCAGCAGTTTGAGTAGCGGTTCATACGAGCAGTACTTC.